One and the same sample provided the 4 T cell receptor beta chains below, sequenced in a study of radiotherapy plus CTLA-4 blockade in lung cancer. Produced via immunoSEQ multiplex PCR; TCRdb's table is partial and in-frame only. The table has some 77,000 clones, about 90% seen once. The specimen was peripheral blood, collected from a patient treated with radiotherapy plus ipilimumab. Receptor source: a human donor with non-small cell lung cancer who had a partial response to radiotherapy plus ipilimumab.

The rearrangement links TRBV10-3 to TRBJ1-4, with D unclear. CDR1 and CDR2 (germline): ENHRY, SYGVKD. The ends were cut back, 11 bases at V and 1 base at J, with 14 bases in the middle. This CDR3 comprises 14 residues. CDR3 region: CACSREQTNEKLFF. The CDR3 coding sequence is TGTGCCTGTTCCCGGGAACAAACTAATGAAAAACTGTTTTTT.

This chain connects TRBV19 to TRBJ1-1; D is uncertain. Trimming shortened V by 0 bases and J by 1 base, and 9 bases separated the two germline ends. CDR1 LNHDA and CDR2 SQIVND come from the germline V gene (reference sequence). The CDR3 loop spans 15 amino acids. The CDR3 coding sequence is TGTGCCAGTAGTATAGATCAAGAGGCGAACACTGAAGCTTTCTTT. It codes for CASSIDQEANTEAFF.

V is TRBV7-3 and J is TRBJ2-5; tentative D call: TRBD1 (5 bases). The germline V and J ends were trimmed by 1 base and 5 bases, with 11 bases remaining between them. The CDR3 length is 14 residues. CDR1 and CDR2 (germline): SGHTA, FQGTGA. Here the CDR3 DNA reads TGTGCCAGCAGCTTAATGCAGGGTGACGAGACCCAGTACTTC. This sequence encodes CASSLMQGDETQYF.

The chain couples TRBV7-3 to TRBJ1-1, with D possibly matching TRBD1 (6 bases). This CDR3 has 13 amino acids. CDR1 is SGHTA, CDR2 FQGTGA, per germline. With 4 bases removed from V and 0 bases from J, the gap between germline ends came to 6 bases. The CDR3 spells CASSSGVNTEAFF. The CDR3 region has the DNA TGTGCCAGCAGCTCAGGGGTGAACACTGAAGCTTTCTTT.